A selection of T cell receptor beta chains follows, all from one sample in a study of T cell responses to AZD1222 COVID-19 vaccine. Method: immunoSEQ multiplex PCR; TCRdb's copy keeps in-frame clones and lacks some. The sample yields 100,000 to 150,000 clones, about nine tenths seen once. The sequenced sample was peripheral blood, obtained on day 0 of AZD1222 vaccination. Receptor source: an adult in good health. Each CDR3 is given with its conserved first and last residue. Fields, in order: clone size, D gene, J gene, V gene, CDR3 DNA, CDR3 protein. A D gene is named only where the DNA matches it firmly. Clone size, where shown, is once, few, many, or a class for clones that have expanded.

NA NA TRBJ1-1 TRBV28 TGTGCCAGCACCAGGCCCTCCCGGGGTACTGAAGCTTTCTTT CASTRPSRGTEAFF
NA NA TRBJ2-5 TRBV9 TGTGCCAGCAGAGGTACTGGGGAGACCCAGTACTTC CASRGTGETQYF
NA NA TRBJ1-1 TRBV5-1 TGCGCCAGCAGCCGGGGGGCTGAAGCTTTCTTT CASSRGAEAFF
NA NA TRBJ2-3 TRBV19 TGTGCCAGTAGTGAAACAACTGATACGCAGTATTTT CASSETTDTQYF
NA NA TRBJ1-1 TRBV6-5 TGTGCCAGCAGTTATGGGAACACTTACACTGAAGCTTTCTTT CASSYGNTYTEAFF
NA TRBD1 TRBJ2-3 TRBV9 TGTGCCAGCAGCGCCCGCGCCACCGGGACAGGGGGCACAGATACGCAGTATTTT CASSARATGTGGTDTQYF
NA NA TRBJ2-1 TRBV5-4 TGTGCCAGCAGCAGCTATAGCGCTTCCTACAATGAGCAGTTCTTC CASSSYSASYNEQFF
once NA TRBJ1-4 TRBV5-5 TGTGCCAGCAGTACTATTCAGAATGAAAAACTGTTTTTT CASSTIQNEKLFF
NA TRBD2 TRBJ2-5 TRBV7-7 TGTGCCAGCAGCTTCTCGGGAGGTCAAGAGACCCAGTACTTC CASSFSGGQETQYF
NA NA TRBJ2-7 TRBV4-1 TGCGCCAGCAGCCCTGGGCAGGGGCCGGCGACCTACGAGCAGTACTTC CASSPGQGPATYEQYF
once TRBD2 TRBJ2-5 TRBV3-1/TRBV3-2 TGTGCCAGCAGCCAATCCGACTTAGGGCCCTGGCGGGGGTCCCAAGAGACCCAGTACTTC CASSQSDLGPWRGSQETQYF
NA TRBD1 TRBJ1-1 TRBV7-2 TGTGCCAGCAGCATCCCCCCTGGACAGGGAACTGAAGCTTTCTTT CASSIPPGQGTEAFF
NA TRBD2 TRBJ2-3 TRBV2 TGTGCCAGCAGTGCCTGGACTAGCGGGATCACAGATACGCAGTATTTT CASSAWTSGITDTQYF
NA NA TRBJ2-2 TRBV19 TGTGCCAGTAGGCCGTTGGACAAGAACACCGGGGAGCTGTTTTTT CASRPLDKNTGELFF
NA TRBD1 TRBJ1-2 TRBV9 TGTGCCAGCAGCGGGGGGACAGGGACTAACTATGGCTACACCTTC CASSGGTGTNYGYTF
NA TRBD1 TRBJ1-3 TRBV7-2 TGTGCCAGCAGCTCCCTCAGGGGGCGCGCTGGAAACACCATATATTTT CASSSLRGRAGNTIYF
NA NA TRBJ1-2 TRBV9 TGTGCCAGCAGCGTATCAGACAAACCTAACTATGGCTACACCTTC CASSVSDKPNYGYTF
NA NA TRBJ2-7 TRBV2 TGTGCCAGCAGGGAAGACAGTTCGTTCTACGAGCAGTACTTC CASREDSSFYEQYF
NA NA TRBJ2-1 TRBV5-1 TGCGCCAGCAGCTTGGCAGAGATATACAATGAGCAGTTCTTC CASSLAEIYNEQFF
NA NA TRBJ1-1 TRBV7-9 TGTGCCAGCAGCTGGGGGCTGGACACTGAAGCTTTCTTT CASSWGLDTEAFF
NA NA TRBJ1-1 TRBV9 TGTGCCAGCAGCTATTCCCAATACACTGAAGCTTTCTTT CASSYSQYTEAFF
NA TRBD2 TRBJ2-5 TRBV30 TGTGCCTGGAGATCGACTAGCGGGGGGGCCCGGAAGACCCAGTACTTC CAWRSTSGGARKTQYF
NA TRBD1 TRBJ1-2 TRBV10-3 TGTGCCATCAGCGTAGGCCTCCCGGGACAGCGAAAAATAGCTAACTATGGCTACACCTTC CAISVGLPGQRKIANYGYTF
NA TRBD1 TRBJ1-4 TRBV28 TGTGCCAGCAGTTTGGCTAAGGGGACAGGGTTTGAAAAACTGTTTTTT CASSLAKGTGFEKLFF
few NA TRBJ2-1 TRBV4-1 TGCGCCAGCAGCCTCACAATTGGGATCCGAAACAATGAGCAGTTCTTC CASSLTIGIRNNEQFF
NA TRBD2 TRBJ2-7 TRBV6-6 TGTGCCAGCAGTTACAGCCGTAGTAGCGGGGCGGAGCAGTACTTC CASSYSRSSGAEQYF
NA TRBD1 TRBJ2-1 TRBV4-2 TGTGCCAGCAGCCAAGATTACAACGCAGGGGGCAGTGAGCAGTTCTTC CASSQDYNAGGSEQFF
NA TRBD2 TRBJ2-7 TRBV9 TGTGCCAGCAGCGTAGAAGGGTCTAGCGGCCTCTACGAGCAGTACTTC CASSVEGSSGLYEQYF
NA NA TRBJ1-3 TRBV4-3 TGCGCCAGCAGCCAAGACGCCCAGGGCAGCTCTGGAAACACCATATATTTT CASSQDAQGSSGNTIYF
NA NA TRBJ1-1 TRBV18 TGTGCCAGCTCGCCTGGATGGGGCACTGAAGCTTTCTTT CASSPGWGTEAFF
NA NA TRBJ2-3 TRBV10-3 TGTGCCATCAGAGGGCAGGGCACAGATACGCAGTATTTT CAIRGQGTDTQYF
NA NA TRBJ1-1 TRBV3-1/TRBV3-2 TGTGCCAGCAGCCACGGTACCGGGACGGCGGAGTTTTCGGGAGGAAGACTGGAAGCTTTCTTT CASSHGTGTAEFSGGRLEAFF
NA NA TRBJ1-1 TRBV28 TGTGCCAGCACCTCGGGGGGACGGGTGAACACTGAAGCTTTCTTT CASTSGGRVNTEAFF
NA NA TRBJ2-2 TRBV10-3 TGTGCCATCAGTGAGGCTGGACGCTCGGGACCCGGGGAGCTGTTTTTT CAISEAGRSGPGELFF
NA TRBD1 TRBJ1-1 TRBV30 TGTGCCTGGGGTTTTGGGACAGGGGGTACTGAAGCTTTCTTT CAWGFGTGGTEAFF
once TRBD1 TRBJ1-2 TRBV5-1 TGCGCCAGCAGCTTGGATAGGGGGCAGAATGGCTACACCTTC CASSLDRGQNGYTF
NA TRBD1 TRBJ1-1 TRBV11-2 TGTGCCAGCAGCTTGGGACAGGAATACACTGAAGCTTTCTTT CASSLGQEYTEAFF
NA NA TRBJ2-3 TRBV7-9 TGTGCCAGCAGCTTAGGGCAGGGGCAAGATACGCAGTATTTT CASSLGQGQDTQYF
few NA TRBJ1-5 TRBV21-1 TGTGCCAGCAGCTCTCGAGGTGGGGATGTGAAGGGCAATCAGCCCCAGCATTTT CASSSRGGDVKGNQPQHF
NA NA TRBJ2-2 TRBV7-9 TGTGCCAGCAGCCATCTGGGACGGCGCAACACCGGGGAGCTGTTTTTT CASSHLGRRNTGELFF
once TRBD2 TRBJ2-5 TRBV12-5 TGTGCTAGTGGTCCGGGAGGTGGCCGCGGGGGGACCCAGTACTTC CASGPGGGRGGTQYF
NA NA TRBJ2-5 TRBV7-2 TGTGCCAGCAGCTTAGCTTACGAGACCCAGTACTTC CASSLAYETQYF
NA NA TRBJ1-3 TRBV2 TGTGCCAGCAGTGACGAGGGGCTCTCTGGAAACACCATATATTTT CASSDEGLSGNTIYF
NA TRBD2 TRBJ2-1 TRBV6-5 TGTGCCAGCAGTAGGACTAGGAGTGTCAATGAGCAGTTCTTC CASSRTRSVNEQFF
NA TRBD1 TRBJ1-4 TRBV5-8 TGTGCCAGCAGCCTGGACAGGGGATCAACTAATGAAAAACTGTTTTTT CASSLDRGSTNEKLFF
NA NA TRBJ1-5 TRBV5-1 TGCGCCAGCAGCTTGAATGGTTCCGGGAGCCCCCTGCGTGTGGGCAATCAGCCCCAGCATTTT CASSLNGSGSPLRVGNQPQHF
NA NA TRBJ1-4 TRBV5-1 TGCGCCAGCAGCGGGGGTGGAGGAGGGGCAACTAATGAAAAACTGTTTTTT CASSGGGGGATNEKLFF
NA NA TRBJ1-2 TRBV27 TGTGCCAGCAGTTCCTCCAGGGTTTATGGCTACACCTTC CASSSSRVYGYTF
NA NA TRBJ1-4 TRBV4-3 TGCGCCAGCAGCCAAGATATCGGTGAAAAACTGTTTTTT CASSQDIGEKLFF
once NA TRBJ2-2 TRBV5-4 TGTGCGACCAGCACACCACAGGCGGACACCGGGGAGCTGTTTTTT CATSTPQADTGELFF
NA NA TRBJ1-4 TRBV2 TGTGCCAGCAGTGACTCGTATGAAAAACTGTTTTTT CASSDSYEKLFF
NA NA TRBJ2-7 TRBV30 TGTGCCTGGAGCAAACAGAGCTCCTACGAGCAGTACTTC CAWSKQSSYEQYF